The present TCR beta chain was sequenced within a study of response to subunit inactivated influenza vaccine. The CDR3 is 14 residues long. V lost 4 bases and J lost 8; bases outside the gene matches: 10. This clonotype was seen a handful of times. Its antigen is unidentified. TCRdb fed the RT-PCR reads into MiXCR, producing one record per CDR3 protein. The repertoire includes 500,000 or so distinct CDR3 sequences, approximately 15% of them detected once, and less than 4% sits in the top ten. General study results and limits: Seasonal influenza vaccination, on each occasion, was suggested by the authors to recruit few new T cells.

This sequence joins TRBV12-3 or TRBV12-4 and TRBJ2-7; 8 nucleotides line up with TRBD1. This sequence was found in a man aged 50-75 years who received an inactivated influenza vaccine. Sample: CD4+ T cells sorted from PBMCs, taken about 24 months after vaccination. CDR3 protein: CASSSDRELRKQYF. CDR3 coding DNA: TGTGCCAGCAGTTCGGACAGGGAGTTACGAAAGCAGTACTTC.